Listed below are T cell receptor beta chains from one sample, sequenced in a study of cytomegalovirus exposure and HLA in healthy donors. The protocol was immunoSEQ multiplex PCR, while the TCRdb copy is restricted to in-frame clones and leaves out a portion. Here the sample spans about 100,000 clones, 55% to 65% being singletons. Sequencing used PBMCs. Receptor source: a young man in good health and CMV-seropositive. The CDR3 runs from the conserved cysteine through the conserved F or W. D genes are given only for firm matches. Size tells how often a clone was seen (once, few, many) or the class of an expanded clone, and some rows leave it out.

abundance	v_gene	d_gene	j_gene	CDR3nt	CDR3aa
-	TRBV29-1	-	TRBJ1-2	TGCAGCGTCCACGGGTCCTATGGCTACACCTTC	CSVHGSYGYTF
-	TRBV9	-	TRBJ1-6	TGTGCCAGCAGCGTAGGACAATTTGGAAATTCACCCCTCCACTTT	CASSVGQFGNSPLHF
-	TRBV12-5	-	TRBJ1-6	TGTGCTAGTGGTTTGGAGAGTAATTCACCCCTCCACTTT	CASGLESNSPLHF
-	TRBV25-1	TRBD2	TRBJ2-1	TGTGCCAGCAGTGAATTGGCGGGGGAGTACAATGAGCAGTTCTTC	CASSELAGEYNEQFF
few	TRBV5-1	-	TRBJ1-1	TGCGCCAGCAGCTTGGCAGGGCGGGGGACTGAAGCTTTCTTT	CASSLAGRGTEAFF
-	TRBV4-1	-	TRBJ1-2	TGCGCCAGCAGCCAAGCGCGGACTCCTCTAGCTAACTATGGCTACACCTTC	CASSQARTPLANYGYTF
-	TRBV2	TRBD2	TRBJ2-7	TGTGCCAGCAGTGACAGTCGCGGGGGGGCCCCCTACGAGCAGTACTTC	CASSDSRGGAPYEQYF
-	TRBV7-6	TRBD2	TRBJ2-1	TGTGCCAGCAGCTTAGTTGTCGGGGGGGCCGCCTACAATGAGCAGTTCTTC	CASSLVVGGAAYNEQFF
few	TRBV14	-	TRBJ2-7	TGTGCCAGCAGCCAAATAATCGAGGGCGAGCAGTACTTC	CASSQIIEGEQYF
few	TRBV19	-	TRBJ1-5	TGTGCCAGTAGGAGGCAGGGGAATCAGCCCCAGCATTTT	CASRRQGNQPQHF
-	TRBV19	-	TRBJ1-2	TGTGCCAGTACCCTGGGGAGCTCCCTTAACTATGGCTACACCTTC	CASTLGSSLNYGYTF
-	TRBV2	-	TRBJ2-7	TGTGCCAGCAGTGTATGGGGGCTCCCCTACGAGCAGTACTTC	CASSVWGLPYEQYF
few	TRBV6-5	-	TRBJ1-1	TGTGCCAGCAGTTACTCTCAGGGGCGGACTGAAGCTTTCTTT	CASSYSQGRTEAFF
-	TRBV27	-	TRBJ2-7	TGTGCCAGCAGTTTCATACCTAACCTTGGGACTGAGGCCTACGAGCAGTACTTC	CASSFIPNLGTEAYEQYF